These T cell receptor beta chains were read from a single sample in a study of shared clonotypes between healthy human individuals. Here immunoSEQ multiplex PCR was the method, and the copy in TCRdb shows in-frame clones only, minus some. The repertoire holds about 2 million clones, with about 95% as singletons. Specimen: naive CD8+ T cells sorted from blood. Receptors originate from a young man in good health. Both conserved end residues are part of each CDR3. The D gene is left open where the match is weak. Not every row has a clone size; where given, it reads once, few, many or a size class.

v_call: TRBV7-2
j_call: TRBJ2-4
clone_size: NA
d_call: NA
cdr3_nt: TGTGCCAGCAGCTACTCACAGGGCATTCAGTACTTC
cdr3_aa: CASSYSQGIQYF

v_call: TRBV28
j_call: TRBJ2-3
clone_size: NA
d_call: TRBD1
cdr3_nt: TGTGCCAGCAGCCCCGACAGGGGGCTAGATACGCAGTATTTT
cdr3_aa: CASSPDRGLDTQYF

v_call: TRBV19
j_call: TRBJ2-2
clone_size: NA
d_call: NA
cdr3_nt: TGTGCCAGTAGTATGTGGTTGGGACCAAACACCGGGGAGCTGTTTTTT
cdr3_aa: CASSMWLGPNTGELFF

v_call: TRBV28
j_call: TRBJ2-7
clone_size: NA
d_call: NA
cdr3_nt: TGTGCCAGCAGTTCCGACGGCGTCTCCTACGAGCAGTACTTC
cdr3_aa: CASSSDGVSYEQYF

v_call: TRBV19
j_call: TRBJ2-1
clone_size: NA
d_call: TRBD2
cdr3_nt: TGTGCCAGTAGTAATGGGGACTATCACAATGAGCAGTTCTTC
cdr3_aa: CASSNGDYHNEQFF

v_call: TRBV4-1
j_call: TRBJ1-2
clone_size: NA
d_call: NA
cdr3_nt: TGCGCCAGCAGCCAAGGCACAGGGATAATAGATGGCTACACCTTC
cdr3_aa: CASSQGTGIIDGYTF

v_call: TRBV29-1
j_call: TRBJ2-2
clone_size: NA
d_call: NA
cdr3_nt: TGCAGCGTGGAGGGAGGTACTACCGGGGAGCTGTTTTTT
cdr3_aa: CSVEGGTTGELFF

v_call: TRBV10-2
j_call: TRBJ2-7
clone_size: NA
d_call: NA
cdr3_nt: TGCGCCAGCAGTGGGATCTACGAGCAGTACTTC
cdr3_aa: CASSGIYEQYF

v_call: TRBV28
j_call: TRBJ1-2
clone_size: NA
d_call: NA
cdr3_nt: TGTGCCAGCAGTTCCAACACCTATGGCTACACCTTC
cdr3_aa: CASSSNTYGYTF

v_call: TRBV6-1
j_call: TRBJ2-7
clone_size: NA
d_call: NA
cdr3_nt: TGTGCCAGCCAGGAGTACGAGCAGTACTTC
cdr3_aa: CASQEYEQYF

v_call: TRBV5-5
j_call: TRBJ2-7
clone_size: NA
d_call: TRBD1
cdr3_nt: TGTGCCAGCACCTTGTTAAGCAGGGGGACGGAACGTTATCCCTACGAGCAGTACTTC
cdr3_aa: CASTLLSRGTERYPYEQYF

v_call: TRBV6-5
j_call: TRBJ2-3
clone_size: NA
d_call: NA
cdr3_nt: TGTGCCAGCTCGATCCAGGGAGGTACGCAGTATTTT
cdr3_aa: CASSIQGGTQYF

v_call: TRBV27
j_call: TRBJ2-1
clone_size: NA
d_call: NA
cdr3_nt: TGTGCCAGCGGATCGAGGTTCCCCAATGAGCAGTTCTTC
cdr3_aa: CASGSRFPNEQFF

v_call: TRBV6-5
j_call: TRBJ2-7
clone_size: NA
d_call: NA
cdr3_nt: TGTGCCAGCAGTTACTTTACGGGGATTCCCTACGAGCAGTACTTC
cdr3_aa: CASSYFTGIPYEQYF

v_call: TRBV4-1
j_call: TRBJ2-7
clone_size: NA
d_call: NA
cdr3_nt: TGCGCCAGCAGCCGACCAGGGGGGCGCCCCGAGCAGTACTTC
cdr3_aa: CASSRPGGRPEQYF

v_call: TRBV2
j_call: TRBJ2-1
clone_size: NA
d_call: NA
cdr3_nt: TGTGCCTTCGGCCGGAGTACCTACAATGAGCAGTTCTTC
cdr3_aa: CAFGRSTYNEQFF

v_call: TRBV7-2
j_call: TRBJ1-5
clone_size: NA
d_call: TRBD1
cdr3_nt: TGTGCCAGCAGCCAGGGGGGGTATCAGCCCCAGCATTTT
cdr3_aa: CASSQGGYQPQHF

v_call: TRBV11-2
j_call: TRBJ1-1
clone_size: NA
d_call: NA
cdr3_nt: TGTGCCAGCAGGACTGGAGGGAGGAATACTGAAGCTTTCTTT
cdr3_aa: CASRTGGRNTEAFF

v_call: TRBV10-2
j_call: TRBJ2-7
clone_size: few
d_call: NA
cdr3_nt: TGCGCCAGCAGTGAGGGGGGCTCCTACGAGCAGTACTTC
cdr3_aa: CASSEGGSYEQYF

v_call: TRBV4-1
j_call: TRBJ1-4
clone_size: NA
d_call: TRBD1
cdr3_nt: TGCGCCAGCAGCCAGGACTTTACGACAGGGGCGGAAAAACTGTTTTTT
cdr3_aa: CASSQDFTTGAEKLFF

v_call: TRBV2
j_call: TRBJ1-1
clone_size: few
d_call: NA
cdr3_nt: TGTGCCAGCACTCTAACCGGGTTAGCTTTCTTT
cdr3_aa: CASTLTGLAFF

v_call: TRBV5-4
j_call: TRBJ2-1
clone_size: NA
d_call: NA
cdr3_nt: TGTGCCAGCCAGGGTAGCTCCTACAATGAGCAGTTCTTC
cdr3_aa: CASQGSSYNEQFF

v_call: TRBV10-3
j_call: TRBJ2-7
clone_size: NA
d_call: NA
cdr3_nt: TGTGCCATCAGTGAGGTAAGGGACACCTACGAGCAGTACTTC
cdr3_aa: CAISEVRDTYEQYF

v_call: TRBV19
j_call: TRBJ2-5
clone_size: NA
d_call: NA
cdr3_nt: TGTGCCAGTAGTATAGATGATGAAGAGACCCAGTACTTC
cdr3_aa: CASSIDDEETQYF

v_call: TRBV5-1
j_call: TRBJ1-4
clone_size: NA
d_call: TRBD1
cdr3_nt: TGCGCCAGCAGCTTGGCCCTACAGGGGAGGATTTCAACTAATGAAAAACTGTTTTTT
cdr3_aa: CASSLALQGRISTNEKLFF

v_call: TRBV27
j_call: TRBJ2-7
clone_size: NA
d_call: NA
cdr3_nt: TGTGCCAGCAGTTTAGGTGTCCTATACGAGCAGTACTTC
cdr3_aa: CASSLGVLYEQYF

v_call: TRBV6-6
j_call: TRBJ1-4
clone_size: once
d_call: NA
cdr3_nt: TGTGCCACCCAGGACAGCTGGAATGAAAAACTGTTTTTT
cdr3_aa: CATQDSWNEKLFF

v_call: TRBV7-9
j_call: TRBJ2-1
clone_size: NA
d_call: TRBD2
cdr3_nt: TGTGCCAGCAGCCCGTCTGGCGGGAGTTTCAATGAGCAGTTCTTC
cdr3_aa: CASSPSGGSFNEQFF

v_call: TRBV7-8
j_call: TRBJ2-5
clone_size: NA
d_call: TRBD2
cdr3_nt: TGTGCCAGCAGCCCAGAACTAGCGGGGGGGCCCCAAGAGACCCAGTACTTC
cdr3_aa: CASSPELAGGPQETQYF

v_call: TRBV5-4
j_call: TRBJ2-1
clone_size: NA
d_call: NA
cdr3_nt: TGTGCCAGCAGCGGCGCATCGATGAGTGAGCAGTTCTTC
cdr3_aa: CASSGASMSEQFF

v_call: TRBV7-9
j_call: TRBJ2-7
clone_size: NA
d_call: NA
cdr3_nt: TGTGCCAGCAGCTTCGATTTCCCCTACGAGCAGTACTTC
cdr3_aa: CASSFDFPYEQYF

v_call: TRBV6-1
j_call: TRBJ2-7
clone_size: NA
d_call: NA
cdr3_nt: TGTGCCAGCAGTGAATCGACAGCAGTCTCCTACGAGCAGTACTTC
cdr3_aa: CASSESTAVSYEQYF

v_call: TRBV7-9
j_call: TRBJ1-2
clone_size: NA
d_call: NA
cdr3_nt: TGTGCCAGCAGCTTAGAATATGGGGGGGAACATGGCTACACCTTC
cdr3_aa: CASSLEYGGEHGYTF

v_call: TRBV9
j_call: TRBJ2-1
clone_size: NA
d_call: NA
cdr3_nt: TGTGCCAGCAGCGATCCCGGGGCGGACAATGAGCAGTTCTTC
cdr3_aa: CASSDPGADNEQFF

v_call: TRBV27
j_call: TRBJ1-2
clone_size: NA
d_call: TRBD1
cdr3_nt: TGTGCCAGCAGCCCGGGACAGGGGTTGGGTGGCTACACCTTC
cdr3_aa: CASSPGQGLGGYTF

v_call: TRBV5-6
j_call: TRBJ2-1
clone_size: NA
d_call: TRBD1
cdr3_nt: TGTGCCAGCACGGACAGGGAATACAATGAGCAGTTCTTC
cdr3_aa: CASTDREYNEQFF

v_call: TRBV28
j_call: TRBJ1-3
clone_size: NA
d_call: TRBD1
cdr3_nt: TGTGCCAGCAGTTTTTGGCAGGGGGCGGGAAACACCATATATTTT
cdr3_aa: CASSFWQGAGNTIYF

v_call: TRBV6-5
j_call: TRBJ2-7
clone_size: NA
d_call: TRBD2
cdr3_nt: TGTGCCAGCAGTTACCGGGAGGGGCGTCGGGGCGAGCAGTACTTC
cdr3_aa: CASSYREGRRGEQYF

v_call: TRBV2
j_call: TRBJ2-6
clone_size: NA
d_call: NA
cdr3_nt: TGTGCCAGCCAAAGGGACTCTGGGGCCAACGTCCTGACTTTC
cdr3_aa: CASQRDSGANVLTF

v_call: TRBV10-3
j_call: TRBJ2-1
clone_size: NA
d_call: TRBD2
cdr3_nt: TGTGCCATCAGGCCACTAGCGGGGAACAATGAGCAGTTCTTC
cdr3_aa: CAIRPLAGNNEQFF

v_call: TRBV5-1
j_call: TRBJ1-1
clone_size: NA
d_call: NA
cdr3_nt: TGCGCCAGCAGCTTGGTCTGGGGCATACAAATCTTATCGGCGAACACTGAAGCTTTCTTT
cdr3_aa: CASSLVWGIQILSANTEAFF

v_call: TRBV27
j_call: TRBJ2-7
clone_size: NA
d_call: NA
cdr3_nt: TGTGCCAGCAGTCCCCTGGGGGGAAGCTCCTACGAGCAGTACTTC
cdr3_aa: CASSPLGGSSYEQYF

v_call: TRBV7-9
j_call: TRBJ2-7
clone_size: NA
d_call: TRBD1
cdr3_nt: TGTGCCAGCAGCCCTACAGGGGTCTACGAGCAGTACTTC
cdr3_aa: CASSPTGVYEQYF

v_call: TRBV5-1
j_call: TRBJ1-2
clone_size: NA
d_call: NA
cdr3_nt: TGCGCCAGCAGCTTGGTCAGCCTTAACTATGGCTACACCTTC
cdr3_aa: CASSLVSLNYGYTF

v_call: TRBV11-2
j_call: TRBJ2-5
clone_size: NA
d_call: NA
cdr3_nt: TGTGCCAGCAGCCGTTGGGGTAACGCGGAGACCCAGTACTTC
cdr3_aa: CASSRWGNAETQYF

v_call: TRBV7-6
j_call: TRBJ2-2
clone_size: NA
d_call: NA
cdr3_nt: TGTGCCAGCAGCTTAGAAGGGCTCACCGGGGAGCTGTTTTTT
cdr3_aa: CASSLEGLTGELFF

v_call: TRBV6-5
j_call: TRBJ1-3
clone_size: NA
d_call: NA
cdr3_nt: TGTGCCAGCAGCACTGGGTACTCTGGAAACACCATATATTTT
cdr3_aa: CASSTGYSGNTIYF

v_call: TRBV9
j_call: TRBJ1-5
clone_size: NA
d_call: NA
cdr3_nt: TGTGCCAGCAGCGAAGACTCAGGGGATCAGCCCCAGCATTTT
cdr3_aa: CASSEDSGDQPQHF

v_call: TRBV28
j_call: TRBJ2-7
clone_size: NA
d_call: NA
cdr3_nt: TGTGCCAGCAGTGCGACTTCGTACGAGCAGTACTTC
cdr3_aa: CASSATSYEQYF

v_call: TRBV10-3
j_call: TRBJ1-6
clone_size: once
d_call: NA
cdr3_nt: TGTGCCATCAGTGAGGACAACCTCAGTCCACCCCTCCACTTT
cdr3_aa: CAISEDNLSPPLHF

v_call: TRBV27
j_call: TRBJ1-5
clone_size: NA
d_call: NA
cdr3_nt: TGTGCCAGCAGTTTATCTTACGCCAGGGGACAGCCCCAGCATTTT
cdr3_aa: CASSLSYARGQPQHF